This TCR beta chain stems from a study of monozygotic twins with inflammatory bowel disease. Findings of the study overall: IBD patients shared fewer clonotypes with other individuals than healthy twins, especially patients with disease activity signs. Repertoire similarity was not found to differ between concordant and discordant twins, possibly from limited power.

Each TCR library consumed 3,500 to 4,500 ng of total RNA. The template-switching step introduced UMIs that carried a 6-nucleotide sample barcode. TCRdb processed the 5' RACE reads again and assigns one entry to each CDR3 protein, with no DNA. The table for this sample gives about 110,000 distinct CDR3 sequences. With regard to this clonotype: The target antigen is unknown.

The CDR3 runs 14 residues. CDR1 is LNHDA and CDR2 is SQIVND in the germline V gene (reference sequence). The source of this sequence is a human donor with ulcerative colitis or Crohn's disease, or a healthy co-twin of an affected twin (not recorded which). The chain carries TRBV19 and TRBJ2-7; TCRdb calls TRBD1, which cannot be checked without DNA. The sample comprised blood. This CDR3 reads CASSIARDGYEQYF.